This T cell receptor beta chain comes out of a study of blood T cell repertoires in COVID-19. Study in general: The origin of the acute and convalescent COVID-19 samples was the United States, Italy and Spain. In each case, the material was cDNA or gDNA derived from T cells, B-cell-depleted T cells, or PBMCs.

This clone appeared a single time. One end of the junction does not line up with germline, which may come from a read error. In the original analysis: Reference gene primer amplification yielded estimated nucleated cell counts. Measured with immunoSEQ multiplex PCR; TCRdb has only the in-frame clones, and not every one. V, J and clone size reflect that table, while D and trimming were determined from the DNA. This sample has 380,000 or so clones, with roughly 88% found just once. Recruits, aged roughly 18 to 95 years, lived in under 25 US areas. CDR1 DFQATT and CDR2 SNEGSKA come from the germline V gene (reference sequence). This CDR3 is 11 amino acids long.

V is TRBV20-1 and J is TRBJ2-1, with D tentatively TRBD2 (6 bases). The clonotype originates from a woman in her thirties or forties with acute COVID-19. The specimen was PBMCs or T cells enriched from blood (not recorded which). CDR3 in amino acids: CSARDRLDEIF. DNA for the CDR3: TGCAGTGCTAGAGATCGACTAGATGAGATCTTC.